This T cell receptor (beta chain) was documented in a study of identical twins' blood T cells. The CDR3 extends over 13 amino acids. The germline V gene has CDR1 DFQATT and CDR2 SNEGSKA (reference sequence). V was clipped by 5 bases and J by 2 bases, with 9 bases between them. As handled by the study authors: Clonotypes per individual ranged from about 95,000 to nearly 500,000. TCRdb used MiXCR to reprocess the 5' RACE reads, holding one entry per CDR3 protein. These V and J calls derive from TCRdb rather than the authors' analysis. The profile shows hundreds of thousands of distinct CDR3 sequences, 25% to 35% of them singletons. This clonotype was counted a few times.

The sequenced sample was PBMCs. This clonotype was sampled from a woman between 18 and 49 years old in good health. This chain links TRBV20-1 with TRBJ2-2; weak D call: TRBD1 (5 bases). In DNA, the CDR3 is TGCAGTGCTGGACACTTAAACACCGGGGAGCTGTTTTTT. This sequence encodes CSAGHLNTGELFF.